This TCR beta chain is from a study of blood T cell repertoires in COVID-19. About the study: The origin of the acute and convalescent COVID-19 samples was the United States, Italy and Spain. Nucleic acid was either cDNA or gDNA, and it came from T cells, B-cell-depleted T cells, or PBMCs.

V was clipped by 4 bases and J by 3 bases; unmatched bases: 2. This CDR3 contains 13 residues. Germline CDR1 and CDR2: SGHRS and YFSETQ. Per the original data handling: How many nucleated cells were present was estimated from reference gene primer amplification. Profiling relied on immunoSEQ multiplex PCR, and the TCRdb table lists in-frame clones only, not all of them. That table furnishes V, J and clone size, whereas the DNA furnished D and trimming. Here the sample spans about 200,000 clones, roughly four fifths being singletons. The source of this sequence is a middle-aged woman with acute or convalescent COVID-19. The source material was peripheral blood. The chain recombines TRBV5-1 with TRBJ2-5; 8 nucleotides agree with TRBD1. CDR3 nucleotide sequence: TGCGCCAGCAGCATACAGGGGGAAGAGACCCAGTACTTC. It codes for CASSIQGEETQYF.